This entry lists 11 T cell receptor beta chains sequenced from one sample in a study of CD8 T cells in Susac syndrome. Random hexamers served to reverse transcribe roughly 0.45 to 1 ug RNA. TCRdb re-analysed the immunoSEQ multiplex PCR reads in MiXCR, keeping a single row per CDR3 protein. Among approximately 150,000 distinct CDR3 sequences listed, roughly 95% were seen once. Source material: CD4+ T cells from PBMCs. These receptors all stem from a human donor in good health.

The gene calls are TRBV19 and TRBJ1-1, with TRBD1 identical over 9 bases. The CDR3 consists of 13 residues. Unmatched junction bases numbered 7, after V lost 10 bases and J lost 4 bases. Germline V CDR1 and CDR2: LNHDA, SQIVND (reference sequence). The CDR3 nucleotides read TGTGCCATCAGGGGGACAGGGCCCACTGAAGCTTTCTTT. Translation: CAIRGTGPTEAFF.

Written as DNA, the CDR3 is TGCGCCAGCAGTCCCCTCGGGACGGCGTTACCGTACTTC. Residues: CASSPLGTALPYF. This chain connects TRBV23-1 to TRBJ2-5, with D possibly called TRBD1 or TRBD2 (5 bases each). TRBV23-1 falls under the ORF class, with uncertain function. The V end lost 4 bases, the J end lost 13 bases, and 19 bases lay between the germline ends. This CDR3 contains 13 residues.

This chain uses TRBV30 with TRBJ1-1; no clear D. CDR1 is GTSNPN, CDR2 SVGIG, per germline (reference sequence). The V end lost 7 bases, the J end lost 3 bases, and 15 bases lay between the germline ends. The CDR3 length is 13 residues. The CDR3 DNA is TGTGCCTCCACCCAGGACTACGACACTGAAGCTTTCTTT. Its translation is CASTQDYDTEAFF.

Here the CDR3 DNA reads TGCAGTGCTAGAGATCGGGTGTTGGGGGAGCTGTTTTTT. It is translated as CSARDRVLGELFF. This chain links TRBV20-1 with TRBJ2-2, with D uncertain. V was clipped by 0 bases and J by 8 bases, with 10 bases between them. The CDR3 runs 13 residues. CDR1 and CDR2 (germline): DFQATT, SNEGSKA (reference sequence).

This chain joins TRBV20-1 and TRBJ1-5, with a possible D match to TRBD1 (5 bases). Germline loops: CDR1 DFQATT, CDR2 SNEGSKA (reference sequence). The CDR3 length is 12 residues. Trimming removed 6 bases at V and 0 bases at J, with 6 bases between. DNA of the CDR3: TGCAGTGCAGGGGATAGCAATCAGCCCCAGCATTTT. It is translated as CSAGDSNQPQHF.

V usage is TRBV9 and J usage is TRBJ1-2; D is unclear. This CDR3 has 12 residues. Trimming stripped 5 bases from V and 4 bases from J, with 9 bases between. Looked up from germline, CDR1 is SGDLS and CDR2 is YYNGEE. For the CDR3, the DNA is TGTGCCAGCAGAATTGGCACCTATGGCTACACCTTC. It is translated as CASRIGTYGYTF.

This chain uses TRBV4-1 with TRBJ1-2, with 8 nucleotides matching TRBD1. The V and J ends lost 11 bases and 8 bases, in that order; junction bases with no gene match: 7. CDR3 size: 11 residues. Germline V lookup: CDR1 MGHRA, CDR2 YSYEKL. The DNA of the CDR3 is TGCGCCTCATCAGGGGGCGCGGGCTACACCTTC. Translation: CASSGGAGYTF.

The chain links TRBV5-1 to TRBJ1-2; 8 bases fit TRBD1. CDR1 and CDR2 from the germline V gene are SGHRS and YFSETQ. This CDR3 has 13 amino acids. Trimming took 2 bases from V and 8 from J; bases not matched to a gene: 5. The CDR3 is CASSLKQGGGYTF. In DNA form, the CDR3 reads TGCGCCAGCAGCTTAAAACAGGGGGGCGGCTACACCTTC.

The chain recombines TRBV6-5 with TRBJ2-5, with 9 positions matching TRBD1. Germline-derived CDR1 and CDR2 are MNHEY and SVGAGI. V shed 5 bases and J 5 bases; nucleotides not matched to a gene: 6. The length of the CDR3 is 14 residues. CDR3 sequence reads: CASSRGTGLETQYF. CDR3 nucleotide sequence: TGTGCCAGCAGTCGCGGGACAGGGTTGGAGACCCAGTACTTC.

For the CDR3, the DNA is TGTGCCAGCAGCTTGGAAGGCAGACAGGGGAGGGAGACCCAGTACTTC. Translation gives CASSLEGRQGRETQYF. The rearrangement joins TRBV5-4 to TRBJ2-5; 8 bases match TRBD1. Germline CDR1 is SGHNT and CDR2 is YYREEE (reference sequence). The CDR3 runs 16 residues. V shed 0 bases and J 5 bases; nucleotides not matched to a gene: 9.

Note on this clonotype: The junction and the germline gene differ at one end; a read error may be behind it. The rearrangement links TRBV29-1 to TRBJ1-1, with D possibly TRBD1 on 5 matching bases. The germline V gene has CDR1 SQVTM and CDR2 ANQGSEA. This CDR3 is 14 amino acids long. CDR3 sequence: CSVDSGGWSTEVFF. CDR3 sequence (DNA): TGCAGCGTTGATAGCGGGGGTTGGTCCACTGAAGTTTTCTTT.